This TCR beta chain was found in a study of human T cells and chemical hapten exposure. Study in general: Sensitization used 2% DPC on approximately 2 cm by approximately 2 cm upper inner arm skin.

Single cDNA molecules in the library carried unique molecular identifiers attached during preparation. TCRdb called the RACE reads again in MiXCR, with one record for every CDR3 protein. This repertoire shows about 290,000 distinct CDR3 sequences, around 7% found once; its top ten account for approximately 1.2%. This clonotype was observed at least ten times. The germline V gene encodes CDR1 SGHRS and CDR2 YFSETQ. Trimming removed 4 bases from V and 4 bases from J, with 9 bases in between. This CDR3 is built from 12 residues. The time point denotes: pre-sensitization, week 0. Treatment denoted: therapeutic diphenylcyclopropenone sensitization with weekly scalp DPC. Blood sampling preceded each patch test application.

The sample was whole blood, taken in connection with sensitization to the hapten diphenylcyclopropenone (DPC). The rearrangement links TRBV5-1 to TRBJ2-7; TRBD1 is a possible D gene (5 bases). The sequence came from a man aged 18 to 35 with alopecia areata. Some clones in this sample may be carry-over from other donors' samples. For the CDR3, the DNA is TGCGCCAGCAGCCCGGACACTTACGAGCAGTACTTC. It encodes CASSPDTYEQYF.